What follows are 23 T cell receptor beta chains derived from one specimen sequenced in a study of T cell responses to AZD1222 COVID-19 vaccine (dated by TCRdb to about 2021). What the time point label conveys for this sample: about 28 days (+/-7) after the second vaccine dose. The library was generated by the immunoSEQ multiplex PCR assay. The clones in this table, taken by TCRdb from immuneACCESS, are in-frame only. Not every clone is retained; where verified, under half of the shortfall comes from an unresolved V gene, and the cause of the rest is unknown. This sample is represented by tens of thousands of clones; approximately 90% of them were singletons. Roughly 12% of the sample rests with the top ten. The input for sequencing was peripheral blood, taken 28 days after the second AZD1222 dose. These receptors were collected from an adult who received the AZD1222 COVID-19 vaccine.

The genes are TRBV24-1 and TRBJ1-2; possibly TRBD1 for D (5 bases). CDR1 KGHDR and CDR2 SFDVKD come from the germline V gene. The ends were cut back, 4 bases at V and 4 bases at J, with 9 bases in the middle. This CDR3 spans 13 amino acids. DNA of the CDR3: TGTGCCACCAGTGACCCCGGGGGCTATGGCTACACCTTC. Translation gives CATSDPGGYGYTF.

The chain combines TRBV6-5 with TRBJ1-2; D gene uncertain. Germline values: CDR1 MNHEY, CDR2 SVGAGI. This CDR3 has 13 residues. Trimming pared 5 bases from V and 8 bases from J, leaving 15 bases between. CDR3 coding DNA: TGTGCCAGCAGTCGAACTGAGGACTCGGGCTACACCTTC. As protein: CASSRTEDSGYTF.

The chain has TRBV11-2 and TRBJ2-2; 10 positions agree with TRBD2. The length of the CDR3 is 15 residues. Germline V CDR1 and CDR2: SGHAT, FQNNGV. After removal of 3 bases from V and 6 bases from J, the junction contained 4 bases not matched to a gene. The CDR3 region is CASSFGLAGAGELFF. The CDR3 DNA reads as TGTGCCAGCAGCTTCGGGCTAGCGGGGGCCGGGGAGCTGTTTTTT.

This clone has just one count. The V call is TRBV9, the J call TRBJ2-2; 16 nucleotides match TRBD2. The CDR3 runs to 23 residues. V shed 4 bases, J shed 6 bases, and the junction held 24 bases outside the gene matches. The germline gives CDR1 SGDLS, CDR2 YYNGEE. In DNA, the CDR3 is TGTGCCAGCAGCCCCCGTCGGGGACAGGGGCTCGGGACTAGCGGGGGGGCCGCCGGGGAGCTGTTTTTT. Amino acid sequence: CASSPRRGQGLGTSGGAAGELFF. Full variable domain (remainder filled in from reference TRBV9 and TRBJ2-2): DSGVTQTPKHLITATGQRVTLRCSPRSGDLSVYWYQQSLDQGLQFLIQYYNGEERAKGNILERFSAQQFPDLHSELNLSSLELGDSALYFCASSPRRGQGLGTSGGAAGELFFGEGSRLTVL.

This chain joins TRBV9 and TRBJ2-3, with D unresolved. This CDR3 is 14 amino acids long. Germline values: CDR1 SGDLS, CDR2 YYNGEE. With 0 bases removed from V and 3 bases from J, the gap between germline ends came to 8 bases. The CDR3 protein is CASSVGSGTDTQYF. The CDR3 coding sequence is TGTGCCAGCAGCGTAGGCTCTGGAACAGATACGCAGTATTTT. Full variable domain (missing parts from reference TRBV9 and TRBJ2-3): DSGVTQTPKHLITATGQRVTLRCSPRSGDLSVYWYQQSLDQGLQFLIQYYNGEERAKGNILERFSAQQFPDLHSELNLSSLELGDSALYFCASSVGSGTDTQYFGPGTRLTVL.

The chain links TRBV19 to TRBJ2-1; no firm D call. From germline, CDR1 is LNHDA and CDR2 SQIVND (reference sequence). This CDR3 comprises 15 residues. Trimming removed 1 base from V and 1 base from J, with 8 bases in between. Here the CDR3 reads CASSIVPASYNEQFF. The CDR3 nucleotides read TGTGCCAGTAGTATAGTACCTGCTTCCTACAATGAGCAGTTCTTC.

The V gene is TRBV7-3, the J gene TRBJ2-2; D remains ambiguous. Trimming removed 5 bases at V and 2 bases at J, with 15 bases between. Germline CDR1 is SGHTA and CDR2 is FQGTGA. CDR3 length equals 16 residues. Written as DNA, the CDR3 is TGTGCCAGCAGCCGTTACCAGATCCTAAACACCGGGGAGCTGTTTTTT. Protein: CASSRYQILNTGELFF. Variable domain in full (rest from reference TRBV7-3 and TRBJ2-2): GAGVSQTPSNKVTEKGKYVELRCDPISGHTALYWYRQSLGQGPEFLIYFQGTGAADDSGLPNDRFFAVRPEGSVSTLKIQRTERGDSAVYLCASSRYQILNTGELFFGEGSRLTVL.

This clone has more than one count but fewer than ten. The chain links TRBV24-1 to TRBJ2-5; 8 bases line up with TRBD2. Germline CDR1 KGHDR, CDR2 SFDVKD. CDR3 length: 16 residues. J lost 1 base, V lost 5 bases, and 8 bases had no gene match. CDR3 coding DNA: TGTGCCACCAGTGGCCTCGGGGGGGCGCGCCAAGAGACCCAGTACTTC. It yields the protein CATSGLGGARQETQYF.

This clone was picked up a small number of times. Mismatch with germline at one junction end may stem from a read error. The gene calls are TRBV7-7 and TRBJ2-5, with 8 positions matching TRBD1. CDR1 SSHAT and CDR2 FNYEAQ come from the germline V gene (reference sequence). The CDR3 is made up of 15 amino acids. CDR3 sequence: CASSIAQGAGETQYF. DNA for the CDR3: TGTGCTAGCAGCATCGCCCAGGGGGCGGGAGAGACCCAGTACTTC. The entire variable domain, with the rest obtained from reference TRBV7-7 and TRBJ2-5, is as follows: GAGVSQSPRYKVTKRGQDVTLRCDPISSHATLYWYQQALGQGPEFLTYFNYEAQPDKSGLPSDRFSAERPEGSISTLTIQRTEQRDSAMYRCASSIAQGAGETQYFGPGTRLLVL.

This clone showed up just once. CDR3 region: CASSKEGGRPWVGANVLTF. The DNA for the CDR3 is TGTGCCAGCAGCAAAGAAGGGGGCAGACCTTGGGTCGGGGCCAACGTCCTGACTTTC. The chain joins TRBV21-1 to TRBJ2-6; the table names TRBD1, a call not compared with the DNA. TRBV21-1 counts as a pseudogene. This CDR3 has 19 amino acids.

This sequence joins TRBV5-4 and TRBJ2-5, with a possible D match to TRBD2 (6 bases). CDR3 size: 13 residues. Trimming took off 0 bases at V and 5 bases at J, with 8 bases between the two ends. From germline, CDR1 is SGHNT and CDR2 YYREEE (reference sequence). The CDR3 sequence: CASSLGSGETQYF. The CDR3 bases are TGTGCCAGCAGCTTGGGAAGCGGGGAGACCCAGTACTTC.

This clone came up once. The CDR3 sequence is CSGVNYGYTF. The CDR3 bases are TGCAGTGGGGTAAACTATGGCTACACCTTC. The V gene is TRBV20-1, the J gene TRBJ1-2; no reliable D call. Trimming took off 7 bases at V and 2 bases at J, with 5 bases between the two ends. The germline V gene encodes CDR1 DFQATT and CDR2 SNEGSKA (reference sequence). CDR3 length: 10 residues.

The chain employs TRBV7-2 and TRBJ2-7; a possible D gene is TRBD1 (5 bases). CDR1 and CDR2 (germline): SGHTA, FQGNSA. The CDR3 sequence is 13 residues long. Trimming stripped 5 bases from V and 1 base from J, with 9 bases between. This chain's CDR3 is CASSPDSSYEQYF. The CDR3 DNA reads TGTGCCAGCAGCCCCGACAGTTCCTACGAGCAGTACTTC.

This rearrangement joins TRBV7-3 to TRBJ2-5, with D uncertain. The CDR3 covers 13 residues. Germline-derived CDR1 and CDR2 are SGHTA and FQGTGA. With 4 bases removed from V and 5 bases from J, the gap between germline ends came to 11 bases. The CDR3 spells CASSSSTLETQYF. In DNA form, the CDR3 reads TGTGCCAGCAGCTCCTCGACATTGGAGACCCAGTACTTC.

The V gene is TRBV5-6, the J gene TRBJ1-5; D unclear. The CDR3 contains 14 residues. The V gene lost 1 base and the J gene lost 0 bases, with 5 bases spanning the gap. Germline CDR1 SGHDT, CDR2 YYEEEE. The CDR3 region is CASSLSYSNQPQHF. CDR3 DNA: TGTGCCAGCAGCTTGTCTTATAGCAATCAGCCCCAGCATTTT. The full variable domain, rest sourced from reference TRBV5-6 and TRBJ1-5, is DAGVTQSPTHLIKTRGQQVTLRCSPKSGHDTVSWYQQALGQGPQFIFQYYEEEERQRGNFPDRFSGHQFPNYSSELNVNALLLGDSALYLCASSLSYSNQPQHFGDGTRLSIL.

The V gene is TRBV28, the J gene TRBJ1-3; TRBD1 aligns across 8 bases. V lost 6 bases to trimming and J lost 1 base; unmatched junction nucleotides: 17. Germline V gene data show CDR1 as MDHEN and CDR2 as SYDVKM. The CDR3 spans 19 residues. The CDR3 DNA is TGTGCCAGCAGCCCAGCCGGGACAGGAGTCTACGGTTCTGGAAACACCATATATTTT. It specifies CASSPAGTGVYGSGNTIYF.

The chain joins TRBV19 to TRBJ1-5, with a possible D match to TRBD1 (5 bases). This CDR3 has 13 amino acids. The germline V gene has CDR1 LNHDA and CDR2 SQIVND (reference sequence). Deletions cut 5 bases from V and 5 bases from J, with 10 bases between. CDR3 in amino acids: CASSRRGDQPQHF. In nucleotides, the CDR3 is TGTGCCAGTAGTCGCCGGGGCGATCAGCCCCAGCATTTT.

The rearrangement uses TRBV30 and TRBJ1-1, with D tentatively TRBD1 (6 bases). CDR3 length: 16 amino acids. The V gene's germline CDR1 is GTSNPN and CDR2 SVGIG (reference sequence). The V end lost 1 base, the J end lost 3 bases, and 18 bases lay between the germline ends. The CDR3 loop reads CAWSELGGRDDTEAFF. CDR3 nucleotides: TGTGCCTGGAGTGAGTTGGGGGGCAGGGACGACACTGAAGCTTTCTTT.

The chain combines TRBV7-8 with TRBJ1-2, with 7 bases lining up with TRBD1. Germline V CDR1 and CDR2: SGHVS, FQNEAQ. This CDR3 contains 15 residues. The J segment lost 7 bases and the V segment lost 3 bases, leaving 11 bases of the junction unmatched. The chain's CDR3 is CASSFWTGGGSGYTF. The CDR3 DNA reads as TGTGCCAGCAGCTTCTGGACAGGCGGGGGGTCTGGCTACACCTTC.

The V and J genes are TRBV19 and TRBJ2-1, with D perhaps TRBD2 (6 bases). The CDR3 sequence is 15 residues long. V dropped 2 bases and J dropped 4 bases, with 12 bases sitting between them. CDR1 and CDR2 (germline): LNHDA, SQIVND (reference sequence). CDR3 sequence (DNA): TGTGCCAGTAGTATATCGCGGGGCTGGTACAATGAGCAGTTCTTC. This codes for CASSISRGWYNEQFF.

This chain uses TRBV5-1 with TRBJ2-1, with 7 bases aligning to TRBD1. This CDR3 spans 15 amino acids. J gave up 0 bases and V 5 bases, and 5 bases lay outside the gene matches. Germline lookup yields CDR1 SGHRS and CDR2 YFSETQ. The CDR3 coding sequence is TGCGCCAGCAGACAGACAGGGAGCTCCTACAATGAGCAGTTCTTC. Its protein product is CASRQTGSSYNEQFF.

The V call is TRBV28, the J call TRBJ1-1, with a weak D call TRBD1 (6 bases). In germline, CDR1 is MDHEN, CDR2 SYDVKM. The CDR3 is made up of 15 amino acids. V was cut by 4 bases and J by 1 base, with 13 bases left in between. The CDR3 protein is CASSSAGAANTEAFF. DNA for the CDR3: TGTGCCAGCAGTTCGGCAGGGGCCGCGAACACTGAAGCTTTCTTT.

The V gene is TRBV14, the J gene TRBJ1-1; 8 bases line up with TRBD1. V trimming: 11 bases; J trimming: 1 base; junction bases outside the gene matches: 6. CDR1 is SGHDN and CDR2 is FVKESK in the germline V gene. This CDR3 has 13 amino acids. CDR3 region: CAGGGQGNTEAFF. The CDR3 nucleotides read TGTGCCGGGGGAGGACAGGGGAACACTGAAGCTTTCTTT. Variable domain in full (rest from reference TRBV14 and TRBJ1-1): EAGVTQFPSHSVIEKGQTVTLRCDPISGHDNLYWYRRVMGKEIKFLLHFVKESKQDESGMPNNRFLAERTGGTYSTLKVQPAELEDSGVYFCAGGGQGNTEAFFGQGTRLTVV.